Following are 8 T cell receptor beta chains from one sample sequenced in a study of blood T cell repertoires in COVID-19. The protocol was immunoSEQ multiplex PCR, while the TCRdb copy is restricted to in-frame clones and leaves out a portion. The profile shows nearly 250,000 clones, about 80% of them singletons. Sequenced: peripheral blood. All receptors derive from a woman older than 75 with acute or convalescent COVID-19.

J is TRBJ1-2 and V is TRBV6-5; the D gene is possibly TRBD1 (6 bases). Germline CDR1 and CDR2: MNHEY and SVGAGI. With 2 bases removed from V and 3 bases from J, the gap between germline ends came to 7 bases. There are 13 residues in the CDR3. CDR3 nucleotide sequence: TGTGCCAGCAGTTACGCAGGGGACTATGGCTACACCTTC. Translated: CASSYAGDYGYTF.

The V call is TRBV5-6, the J call TRBJ2-5, with 10 bases identical to TRBD1. The germline gives CDR1 SGHDT, CDR2 YYEEEE. The CDR3 runs to 15 residues. J was trimmed by 5 bases and V by 4 bases; bases with no gene match: 8. CDR3: CASSTDRGRWETQYF. For the CDR3, the DNA is TGTGCCAGCAGCACAGACAGGGGGCGTTGGGAGACCCAGTACTTC. The complete variable domain, with remaining parts taken from reference TRBV5-6 and TRBJ2-5, reads DAGVTQSPTHLIKTRGQQVTLRCSPKSGHDTVSWYQQALGQGPQFIFQYYEEEERQRGNFPDRFSGHQFPNYSSELNVNALLLGDSALYLCASSTDRGRWETQYFGPGTRLLVL.

This chain links TRBV30 with TRBJ1-5; D not certain. The germline V gene encodes CDR1 GTSNPN and CDR2 SVGIG (reference sequence). The CDR3 covers 14 residues. Deletions cut 0 bases from V and 5 bases from J, with 11 bases between. The CDR3 nucleotides are TGTGCCTGGAGTGTACCGGGGTTCTATCAGCCCCAGCATTTT. Its protein is CAWSVPGFYQPQHF.

This chain joins TRBV28 and TRBJ2-7; D perhaps matches TRBD2 (6 bases). Germline CDR1 MDHEN, CDR2 SYDVKM. V shed 3 bases and J shed 3 bases, with 12 bases lying between them. The CDR3 runs 14 residues. The CDR3 DNA reads as TGTGCCAGCAGTTTGGCGACTAGTTACTACGAGCAGTACTTC. It encodes CASSLATSYYEQYF. Drawing the rest from reference TRBV28 and TRBJ2-7, the complete variable domain is DVKVTQSSRYLVKRTGEKVFLECVQDMDHENMFWYRQDPGLGLRLIYFSYDVKMKEKGDIPEGYSVSREKKERFSLILESASTNQTSMYLCASSLATSYYEQYFGPGTRLTVT.

V is TRBV19 and J is TRBJ1-1; 8 bases are shared with TRBD1. The CDR3 runs to 14 residues. V trimming: 5 bases; J trimming: 1 base; junction bases outside the gene matches: 3. Germline values: CDR1 LNHDA, CDR2 SQIVND (reference sequence). The CDR3 region is CASSAGQGNTEAFF. CDR3 bases: TGTGCCAGTAGTGCCGGACAGGGGAACACTGAAGCTTTCTTT.

J is TRBJ2-1 and V is TRBV7-2, with 9 bases aligning to TRBD2. The CDR3 sequence is 17 residues long. V was clipped by 5 bases and J by 10 bases; unmatched bases: 18. Germline V CDR1 and CDR2: SGHTA, FQGNSA. CDR3 sequence: CASSPNRSGRNRQEQFF. In DNA form, the CDR3 reads TGTGCCAGCAGCCCCAACCGGAGCGGGAGGAATCGGCAGGAGCAGTTCTTC.

In this sample, this clone turned up a few times. The rearrangement links TRBV7-2 to TRBJ2-2, with D unclear. Germline CDR1 is SGHTA and CDR2 is FQGNSA. CDR3 size: 16 residues. V was shortened by 5 bases and J by 0 bases, with 13 bases between the two germline ends. The CDR3 nucleotides read TGTGCCAGCAGCCCGCCATACCCTACGAACACCGGGGAGCTGTTTTTT. Amino acid sequence: CASSPPYPTNTGELFF.

This chain uses TRBV19 with TRBJ2-1; D perhaps matches TRBD2 (6 bases). The V gene lost 10 bases and the J gene lost 6 bases, with 19 bases spanning the gap. The CDR3 length is 14 residues. CDR1 LNHDA and CDR2 SQIVND come from the germline V gene (reference sequence). The CDR3: CATEEGSAGNEQFF. DNA for the CDR3: TGTGCCACGGAGGAGGGGTCGGCGGGCAATGAGCAGTTCTTC.